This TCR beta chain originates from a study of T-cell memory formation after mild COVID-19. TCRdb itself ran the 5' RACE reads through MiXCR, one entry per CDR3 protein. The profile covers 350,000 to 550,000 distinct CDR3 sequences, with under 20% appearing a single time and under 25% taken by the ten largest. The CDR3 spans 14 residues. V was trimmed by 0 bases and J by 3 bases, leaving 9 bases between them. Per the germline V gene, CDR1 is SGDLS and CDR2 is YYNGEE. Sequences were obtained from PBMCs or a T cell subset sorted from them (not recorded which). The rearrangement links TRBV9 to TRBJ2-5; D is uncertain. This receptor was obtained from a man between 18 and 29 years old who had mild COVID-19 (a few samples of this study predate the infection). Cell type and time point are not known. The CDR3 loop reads CASSVVEREETQYF. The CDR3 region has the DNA TGTGCCAGCAGCGTAGTCGAGCGAGAAGAGACCCAGTACTTC.